The TCR beta chain described here comes from a study of T cells after yellow fever vaccination. As for the study in general: SMART-Seq v4 Ultra Low Input prepared the low-cell-number fractions.

Template switching by 5'RACE produced TCR cDNA, adding a universal primer site and UMIs. A single record per CDR3 protein comes from TCRdb applying MiXCR to the 5' RACE reads. In the table there are 450,000 to 550,000 distinct CDR3 sequences, just over 20% of which are singletons. Study results and limitations: Peak timing came faster in the weaker secondary response, day 5 versus 15. FACS-sorted repertoires might harbor abundant contaminating clonotypes from the bulk population.

CDR3 length: 14 amino acids. Germline V gene sequence: CDR1 DFQATT, CDR2 SNEGSKA (reference sequence). V shed 2 bases and J 5 bases; nucleotides not matched to a gene: 4. In the case of this clonotype: Its specificity is not known.

This TCR was sampled from a man aged 18 to 29 who received the YFV17D yellow fever vaccine. The J gene is TRBJ2-3, the V gene TRBV20-1; 10 bases align to TRBD2. The sample in question was PBMCs, obtained 21 days after the first yellow fever vaccination. CDR3 residues: CSARLVAGGDTQYF. The CDR3 DNA reads TGCAGTGCTAGATTAGTAGCGGGGGGAGATACGCAGTATTTT.